The T cell receptor beta chain under discussion was sequenced for a study of cytomegalovirus exposure and HLA in healthy donors. 13 Jbeta primers and 60 Vbeta primers were used for the PCR. Libraries were prepared by immunoSEQ multiplex PCR; TCRdb keeps only in-frame clonotypes and omits some of them. The repertoire holds roughly 150,000 clones, with roughly 88% as singletons. The CDR3 is 12 residues long. The V gene's germline CDR1 is SGHTS and CDR2 YDEGEE. V lost 6 bases, J lost 4 bases, and 8 bases lay in between. The chain couples TRBV5-8 to TRBJ1-3; D uncertain. The sequence was obtained from a woman aged 18 to 35 in good health and CMV-seronegative. Sequencing was performed on PBMCs. The CDR3 reads CASTSLGNTIYF. The CDR3 DNA sequence: TGTGCCAGCACCTCCCTGGGAAACACCATATATTTT.